This T cell receptor beta chain was found in a study of Ad26.COV2.S vaccination and SARS-CoV-2 variants. Study overall: Participant was drawn from the COV1001 Ad26.COV2.S trial arm. Ad26.COV2.S shots went into the muscle once or twice, 56 days apart.

The assay was immunoSEQ multiplex PCR, and TCRdb's table has in-frame clones only and misses some. Of fewer than 500,000 clones listed, about 88% are singletons. This sample's treatment: some 20 received Ad26.COV2.S at low or high dose, single or two shots; about 5 received placebo; per-sample allocation not given. It was on day 63 after the first vaccine or placebo injection that samples were taken. Adults aged 18-55 years in Boston included the donor. This clonotype was sampled from a person aged 18-65 years who received the Ad26.COV2.S COVID-19 vaccine or a placebo. The specimen comprised peripheral blood, sampled in a trial of Ad26.COV2.S vaccine versus placebo.

This chain's CDR3 is CASSIDSGSYNEQFF. Here the CDR3 DNA reads TGTGCCAGCAGCATAGATAGCGGGTCCTACAATGAGCAGTTCTTC. The V call is TRBV7-2, the J call TRBJ2-1; TRBD2 matches 7 bases. Germline CDR1 reads SGHTA; CDR2 reads FQGNSA. The CDR3 runs to 15 residues. V trimming: 5 bases; J trimming: 1 base; junction bases outside the gene matches: 5.